These 26 T cell receptor beta chains came from one sample sequenced in a study of shared clonotypes between healthy human individuals. Sequenced by immunoSEQ multiplex PCR; TCRdb stores in-frame clones only, minus some. The sample has approximately 2.3 million clones, over 85% seen once; the top ten hold 0.39%. The sequenced sample was naive CD4+ T cells from PBMCs. The sample's subset: CD45RA+ positively selected. All receptors derive from a man between 18 and 35 years old in good health. Some clones in this sample may be carry-over from other donors' samples.

V is TRBV6-1 and J is TRBJ2-5; 7 nucleotides match TRBD2. The CDR3 is made up of 13 amino acids. V shed 2 bases, J shed 4 bases, and the junction held 1 base outside the gene matches. CDR1 MNHNS and CDR2 SASEGT come from the germline V gene. CDR3 region: CASSELAGETQYF. The CDR3 DNA sequence: TGTGCCAGCAGTGAATTAGCGGGAGAGACCCAGTACTTC.

The chain combines TRBV5-1 with TRBJ2-1, with TRBD2 as a possible D gene (6 bases). Trimming took off 1 base at V and 0 bases at J, with 8 bases between the two ends. In germline, CDR1 is SGHRS, CDR2 YFSETQ. The CDR3 extends over 15 amino acids. CDR3 in DNA: TGCGCCAGCAGCTTGCCTAGCGACTCCTACAATGAGCAGTTCTTC. This translates into CASSLPSDSYNEQFF.

This clone has a single count. CDR3 sequence reads: CASSVEAGTQYF. The CDR3 region has the DNA TGTGCCAGCAGCGTAGAGGCGGGGACCCAGTACTTC. The J gene is TRBJ2-5, the V gene TRBV9, with D possibly TRBD2 on 5 matching bases. The length of the CDR3 is 12 residues. Germline V CDR1 and CDR2: SGDLS, YYNGEE. The V end was cut by 0 bases, the J end by 7 bases, with 7 bases between. Complete variable domain (other parts from reference TRBV9 and TRBJ2-5): DSGVTQTPKHLITATGQRVTLRCSPRSGDLSVYWYQQSLDQGLQFLIQYYNGEERAKGNILERFSAQQFPDLHSELNLSSLELGDSALYFCASSVEAGTQYFGPGTRLLVL.

The chain employs TRBV7-2 and TRBJ1-1; 8 bases are shared with TRBD1. Looked up from germline, CDR1 is SGHTA and CDR2 is FQGNSA. V lost 4 bases, J lost 1 base, and 11 bases stayed unmatched. This CDR3 is 17 amino acids long. CDR3 DNA sequence: TGTGCCAGCAGCTCGCCAGGGGGCACTTGGCAGAACACTGAAGCTTTCTTT. Translating gives CASSSPGGTWQNTEAFF.

The chain carries TRBV9 and TRBJ2-2, with D uncertain. CDR3 length: 15 residues. In germline, CDR1 is SGDLS, CDR2 YYNGEE. V was clipped by 4 bases and J by 5 bases, with 15 bases between them. The CDR3 loop reads CASSPRATMTGELFF. CDR3 sequence (DNA): TGTGCCAGCAGCCCCCGGGCCACTATGACCGGGGAGCTGTTTTTT.

The V and J genes are TRBV13 and TRBJ1-5, with TRBD1 matching over 11 bases. The length of the CDR3 is 14 residues. Per the germline V gene, CDR1 is PRHDT and CDR2 is FYEKMQ (reference sequence). V was clipped by 4 bases and J by 7 bases; unmatched bases: 3. The CDR3 spells CASSSRTGGQPQHF. The CDR3 DNA is TGTGCCAGCAGCTCCCGGACAGGGGGCCAGCCCCAGCATTTT.

This chain connects TRBV30 to TRBJ1-1; the match to TRBD1 covers 8 bases. Trimming cost V 4 bases and J 1 base; bases outside gene matches: 2. CDR1 is GTSNPN, CDR2 SVGIG, per germline (reference sequence). The CDR3 totals 13 residues. The CDR3 spells CAWNGQGNTEAFF. CDR3 nucleotide sequence: TGTGCCTGGAATGGACAGGGGAACACTGAAGCTTTCTTT.

Remarks on this clone: Other DNA sequences in this sample translate to the same CDR3. The chain links TRBV5-4 to TRBJ2-7; D uncertain. The ends were cut back, 0 bases at V and 4 bases at J, with 8 bases in the middle. This CDR3 contains 13 residues. The V gene's germline CDR1 is SGHNT and CDR2 YYREEE (reference sequence). The CDR3: CASSLGSSYEQYF. The CDR3 region has the DNA TGTGCCAGCAGCTTGGGGAGTTCTTACGAGCAGTACTTC.

This clone came up a few times. Other DNA variants within this sample encode the same CDR3. V is TRBV20-1 and J is TRBJ2-7, with no clear D. The CDR3 contains 11 residues. Trimming cost V 1 base and J 3 bases, with 4 bases left between them. In germline, CDR1 is DFQATT, CDR2 SNEGSKA (reference sequence). CDR3 region: CSARVGYEQYF. The CDR3 DNA reads as TGCAGTGCTAGAGTTGGCTACGAGCAGTACTTC.

The chain employs TRBV18 and TRBJ1-4; 8 bases agree with TRBD1. Per germline, CDR1 KGHSH and CDR2 LQKENI. The CDR3 is made up of 14 amino acids. V gave up 1 base and J gave up 7 bases; unmatched junction bases: 2. The CDR3 coding sequence is TGTGCCAGCTCACCACTCGACAGGGGTGAAAAACTGTTTTTT. Translating it yields CASSPLDRGEKLFF.

This rearrangement joins TRBV29-1 to TRBJ2-1; 9 nucleotides align to TRBD2. The CDR3 length is 14 residues. V gave up 7 bases and J gave up 3 bases; unmatched junction bases: 7. Germline V gives CDR1 SQVTM, CDR2 ANQGSEA. CDR3 DNA sequence: TGCAGCGCCCCTACAGCGGGGGGCTACAATGAGCAGTTCTTC. Its protein is CSAPTAGGYNEQFF.

This clone came up once. This chain uses TRBV28 with TRBJ1-3; D may be TRBD1 (5 bases). Per germline, CDR1 MDHEN and CDR2 SYDVKM. V lost 4 bases and J lost 2, with 15 bases in between. The length of the CDR3 is 16 residues. The CDR3 bases are TGTGCCAGCAGTTCCCCCTGGCCAGGGACTGGAAACACCATATATTTT. Residues: CASSSPWPGTGNTIYF.

The V and J genes are TRBV6-1 and TRBJ2-3; no definite D call. CDR3 length: 13 amino acids. Trimming removed 5 bases at V and 2 bases at J, with 8 bases between. The germline gives CDR1 MNHNS, CDR2 SASEGT. The CDR3 region has the DNA TGTGCCAGCAGTCTGCGGCCCACAGATACGCAGTATTTT. Translating gives CASSLRPTDTQYF.

CDR3 DNA: TGTGCCAGCAGTGATAGCGGATTCTACAATGAGCAGTTCTTC. Translation: CASSDSGFYNEQFF. The rearrangement uses TRBV6-1 and TRBJ2-1; maybe TRBD2 (6 bases). The ends were cut back, 3 bases at V and 3 bases at J, with 9 bases in the middle. Germline V gene sequence: CDR1 MNHNS, CDR2 SASEGT. The CDR3 is 14 residues long.

The rearrangement links TRBV4-3 to TRBJ2-7; the match to TRBD2 covers 8 bases. In germline, CDR1 is LGHNA, CDR2 YSLEER. The V segment lost 0 bases and the J segment 11 bases; nucleotides outside the gene matches: 9. The CDR3 spans 14 residues. This CDR3 is CASSQDIGTRDKYF. The CDR3 coding sequence is TGCGCCAGCAGCCAAGATATCGGGACTAGAGATAAGTACTTC.

The chain is built from TRBV6-1 and TRBJ2-6, with D perhaps matching TRBD1 (5 bases). There are 17 residues in the CDR3. In germline, CDR1 is MNHNS, CDR2 SASEGT. V was shortened by 0 bases and J by 0 bases, with 9 bases between the two germline ends. Here the CDR3 DNA reads TGTGCCAGCAGTGAAGCAAGGGGCACCTCTGGGGCCAACGTCCTGACTTTC. Its translation is CASSEARGTSGANVLTF.

The CDR3 nucleotides are TGTGCCAGCAGTTATGACAGGGACCTTTTCGGCTACACCTTC. It specifies CASSYDRDLFGYTF. The chain recombines TRBV6-5 with TRBJ1-2, with TRBD1 matching over 7 bases. The CDR3 loop spans 14 amino acids. The J segment lost 8 bases and the V segment lost 3 bases, leaving 9 bases of the junction unmatched. Germline V gene sequence: CDR1 MNHEY, CDR2 SVGAGI.

This clone was seen only once. The chain recombines TRBV28 with TRBJ1-4; D not resolved. This CDR3 region has 13 residues. The germline V and J ends were trimmed by 2 bases and 6 bases, with 7 bases remaining between them. The germline V gene encodes CDR1 MDHEN and CDR2 SYDVKM. CDR3 residues: CASSLAKDEKLFF. CDR3 DNA: TGTGCCAGCAGTTTAGCGAAGGATGAAAAACTGTTTTTT. Full variable domain (missing parts from reference TRBV28 and TRBJ1-4): DVKVTQSSRYLVKRTGEKVFLECVQDMDHENMFWYRQDPGLGLRLIYFSYDVKMKEKGDIPEGYSVSREKKERFSLILESASTNQTSMYLCASSLAKDEKLFFGSGTQLSVL.

About this clone: The sample has other DNA sequences that encode this CDR3 too. V usage is TRBV7-3 and J usage is TRBJ2-5, with D perhaps assigned TRBD1 or TRBD2 (5 bases each). The CDR3 is made up of 15 amino acids. The germline V gene encodes CDR1 SGHTA and CDR2 FQGTGA. Trimming stripped 0 bases from V and 4 bases from J, with 12 bases between. CDR3 loop: CASSLTGVGGETQYF. The CDR3 coding sequence is TGTGCCAGCAGCTTAACAGGGGTAGGAGGAGAGACCCAGTACTTC.

This chain connects TRBV7-8 to TRBJ1-3; D perhaps matches TRBD1 (6 bases). Trimming left V 0 bases short and J 4 bases short, with 13 bases between. The CDR3 totals 16 residues. The germline CDR1 and CDR2 sequences are SGHVS and FQNEAQ. The chain's CDR3 is CASSLAVGGPGNTIYF. As DNA, the CDR3 is TGTGCCAGCAGCTTAGCTGTGGGGGGGCCGGGAAACACCATATATTTT.

V usage is TRBV27 and J usage is TRBJ1-5; D unresolved. Trimming took off 3 bases at V and 9 bases at J, with 9 bases between the two ends. CDR1 is MNHEY, CDR2 SMNVEV, per germline (reference sequence). The CDR3 totals 12 residues. The CDR3 here is CASSLQGGPQHF. DNA of the CDR3: TGTGCCAGCAGTTTGCAAGGAGGGCCCCAGCATTTT.

This clone was detected once. V and J are TRBV28 and TRBJ2-5, with 8 nucleotides matching TRBD2. Germline CDR1 and CDR2: MDHEN and SYDVKM. The CDR3 extends over 13 amino acids. V was pared by 6 bases and J by 2 bases, with 2 bases of the junction left unmatched. The CDR3 sequence: CASSIAGQETQYF. For the CDR3, the DNA is TGTGCCAGCAGCATAGCGGGACAAGAGACCCAGTACTTC.

The chain employs TRBV25-1 and TRBJ1-2; no definite D call. Germline-derived CDR1 and CDR2 are MGHDK and SYGVNS. The ends were cut back, 6 bases at V and 8 bases at J, with 10 bases in the middle. The CDR3 runs to 11 residues. CDR3 nucleotides: TGTGCCAGCAGGGATGGGCGAGGCTACACCTTC. The encoded protein is CASRDGRGYTF.

The chain combines TRBV7-9 with TRBJ1-5, with no clear D. Germline-derived CDR1 and CDR2 are SEHNR and FQNEAQ (reference sequence). V was trimmed by 3 bases and J by 3 bases, leaving 12 bases between them. The CDR3 has 15 residues. CDR3 bases: TGTGCCAGCAGCTTTTCGGGCCTTCTCAATCAGCCCCAGCATTTT. Translating gives CASSFSGLLNQPQHF.

This chain's CDR3 is CASSFELTDTQYF. CDR3 nucleotide sequence: TGCGCCAGCAGCTTTGAACTCACAGATACGCAGTATTTT. The chain links TRBV5-1 to TRBJ2-3, with no clear D. Between the trimmed V and J ends, which lost 2 bases and 2 bases, there was a span of 6 bases. This CDR3 is built from 13 residues. Germline V gives CDR1 SGHRS, CDR2 YFSETQ. Combining the CDR3 with reference TRBV5-1 and TRBJ2-3 gives the whole variable domain KAGVTQTPRYLIKTRGQQVTLSCSPISGHRSVSWYQQTPGQGLQFLFEYFSETQRNKGNFPGRFSGRQFSNSRSEMNVSTLELGDSALYLCASSFELTDTQYFGPGTRLTVL.

The rearrangement uses TRBV4-1 and TRBJ2-1; D remains unclear. Germline V gives CDR1 MGHRA, CDR2 YSYEKL. CDR3 length equals 15 residues. V was trimmed by 0 bases and J by 7 bases, leaving 13 bases between them. CDR3 bases: TGCGCCAGCAGCCAAGATCGTACCCTCTCAAATGAGCAGTTCTTC. It is translated as CASSQDRTLSNEQFF.